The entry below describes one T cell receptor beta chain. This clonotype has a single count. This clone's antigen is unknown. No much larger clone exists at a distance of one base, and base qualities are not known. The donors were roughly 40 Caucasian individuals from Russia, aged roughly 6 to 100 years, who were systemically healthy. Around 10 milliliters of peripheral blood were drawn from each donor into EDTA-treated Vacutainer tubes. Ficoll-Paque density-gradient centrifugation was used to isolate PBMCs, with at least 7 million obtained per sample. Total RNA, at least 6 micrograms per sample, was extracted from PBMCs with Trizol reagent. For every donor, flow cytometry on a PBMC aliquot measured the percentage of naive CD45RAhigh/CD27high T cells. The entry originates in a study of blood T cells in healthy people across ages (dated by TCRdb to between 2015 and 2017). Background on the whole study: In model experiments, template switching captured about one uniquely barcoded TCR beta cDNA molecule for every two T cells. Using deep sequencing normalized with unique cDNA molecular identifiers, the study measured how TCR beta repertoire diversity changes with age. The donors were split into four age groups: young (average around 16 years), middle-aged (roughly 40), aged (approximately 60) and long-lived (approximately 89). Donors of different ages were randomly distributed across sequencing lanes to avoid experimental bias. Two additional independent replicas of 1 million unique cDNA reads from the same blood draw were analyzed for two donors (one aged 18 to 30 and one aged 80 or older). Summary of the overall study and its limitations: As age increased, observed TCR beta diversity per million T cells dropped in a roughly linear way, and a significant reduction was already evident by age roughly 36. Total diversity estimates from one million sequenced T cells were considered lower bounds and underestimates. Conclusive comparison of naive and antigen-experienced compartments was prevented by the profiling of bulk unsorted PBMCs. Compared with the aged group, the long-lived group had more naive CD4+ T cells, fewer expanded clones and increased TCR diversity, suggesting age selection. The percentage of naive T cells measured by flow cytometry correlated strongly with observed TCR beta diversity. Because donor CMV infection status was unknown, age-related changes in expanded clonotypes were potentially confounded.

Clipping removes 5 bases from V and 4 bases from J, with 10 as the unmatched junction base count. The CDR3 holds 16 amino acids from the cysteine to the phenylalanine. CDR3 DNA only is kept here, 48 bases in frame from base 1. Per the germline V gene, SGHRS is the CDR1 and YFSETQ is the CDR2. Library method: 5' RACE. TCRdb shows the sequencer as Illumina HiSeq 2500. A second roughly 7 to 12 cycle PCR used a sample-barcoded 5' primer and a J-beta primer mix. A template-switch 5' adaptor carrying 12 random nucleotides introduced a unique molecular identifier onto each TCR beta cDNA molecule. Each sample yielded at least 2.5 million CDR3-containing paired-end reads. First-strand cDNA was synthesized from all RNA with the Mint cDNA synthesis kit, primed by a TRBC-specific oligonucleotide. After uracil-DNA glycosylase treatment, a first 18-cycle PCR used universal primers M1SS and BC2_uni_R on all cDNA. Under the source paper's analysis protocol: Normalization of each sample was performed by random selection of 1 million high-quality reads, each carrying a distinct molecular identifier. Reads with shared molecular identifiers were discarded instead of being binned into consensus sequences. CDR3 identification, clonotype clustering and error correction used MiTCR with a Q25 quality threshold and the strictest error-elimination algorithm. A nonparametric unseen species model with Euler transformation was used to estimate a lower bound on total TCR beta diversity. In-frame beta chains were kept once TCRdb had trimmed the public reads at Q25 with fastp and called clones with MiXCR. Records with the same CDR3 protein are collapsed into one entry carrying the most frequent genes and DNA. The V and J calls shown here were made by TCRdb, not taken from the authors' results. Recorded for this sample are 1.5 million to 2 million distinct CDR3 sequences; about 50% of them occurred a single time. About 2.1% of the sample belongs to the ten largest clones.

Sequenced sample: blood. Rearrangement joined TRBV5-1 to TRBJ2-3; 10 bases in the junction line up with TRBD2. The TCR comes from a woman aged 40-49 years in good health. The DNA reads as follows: TGCGCCAGCAGTTGGCCCCCTAGCGGGGGCTCAGATACGCAGTATTTT. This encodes CASSWPPSGGSDTQYF.